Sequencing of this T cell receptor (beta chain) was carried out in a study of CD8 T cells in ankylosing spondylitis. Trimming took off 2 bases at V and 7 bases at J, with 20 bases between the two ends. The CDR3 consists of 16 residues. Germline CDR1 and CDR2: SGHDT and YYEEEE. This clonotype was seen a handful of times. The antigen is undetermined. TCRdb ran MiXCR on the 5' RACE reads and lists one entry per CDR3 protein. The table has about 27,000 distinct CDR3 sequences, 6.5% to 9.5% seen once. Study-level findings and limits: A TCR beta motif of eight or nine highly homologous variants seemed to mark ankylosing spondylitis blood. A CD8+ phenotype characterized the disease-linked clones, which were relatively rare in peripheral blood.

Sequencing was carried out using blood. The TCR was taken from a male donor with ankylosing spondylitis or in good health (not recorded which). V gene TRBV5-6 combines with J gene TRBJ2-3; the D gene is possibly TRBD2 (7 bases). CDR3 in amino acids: CASSLFGAGALNTQYF. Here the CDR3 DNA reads TGTGCCAGCAGCTTATTTGGGGCGGGGGCGCTCAATACGCAGTATTTT. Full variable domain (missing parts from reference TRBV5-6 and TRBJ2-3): DAGVTQSPTHLIKTRGQQVTLRCSPKSGHDTVSWYQQALGQGPQFIFQYYEEEERQRGNFPDRFSGHQFPNYSSELNVNALLLGDSALYLCASSLFGAGALNTQYFGPGTRLTVL.